The rows below give T cell receptor beta chains drawn from one sample of a study of T-cell reconstitution after alpha-beta-depleted transplantation in children. One entry per CDR3 protein results from TCRdb running MiXCR on the PCR reads. The sample shows roughly 350,000 distinct CDR3 sequences, 10% of them seen only once. Sequenced material: PBMCs from the stem cell graft donor, taken from the stem cell graft. All receptors derive from a human donor who donated a stem cell graft to a child with acute lymphoblastic leukemia. Both conserved end residues are part of each CDR3. D genes are given only for firm matches. Part of the rows lack a size; the others show once, few, many or a class for expanded clones.

j_call: TRBJ2-2; v_call: TRBV7-2; clone_size: NA; d_call: NA; cdr3_nt: TGTGCCAGCAGCTTAGGGCGGCGGGCCACCGGGGAGCTGTTTTTT; cdr3_aa: CASSLGRRATGELFF
j_call: TRBJ2-1; v_call: TRBV9; clone_size: many; d_call: TRBD2; cdr3_nt: TGTGCCAGCAGCGAGGCGGGAGTGCCCTACAATGAGCAGTTCTTC; cdr3_aa: CASSEAGVPYNEQFF
j_call: TRBJ2-1; v_call: TRBV7-2; clone_size: NA; d_call: NA; cdr3_nt: TGTGCCAGCAGCTTAGCGGGAACGGTTTCAAGCAATGAGCAGTTCTTC; cdr3_aa: CASSLAGTVSSNEQFF
j_call: TRBJ1-5; v_call: TRBV4-3; clone_size: NA; d_call: TRBD1; cdr3_nt: TGCGCCAGCAGCCCGGACAGGGGCACCGATAGCAATCAGCCCCAGCATTTT; cdr3_aa: CASSPDRGTDSNQPQHF
j_call: TRBJ2-3; v_call: TRBV5-5; clone_size: few; d_call: NA; cdr3_nt: TGTGCCAGCAGCTTTTTCCGACAGGAGACAGATACGCAGTATTTT; cdr3_aa: CASSFFRQETDTQYF
j_call: TRBJ2-1; v_call: TRBV6-2/TRBV6-3; clone_size: NA; d_call: TRBD2; cdr3_nt: TGTGCCAGCAGCAGTATTCAGCGGGGATACAATGAGCAGTTCTTC; cdr3_aa: CASSSIQRGYNEQFF
j_call: TRBJ2-1; v_call: TRBV10-3; clone_size: NA; d_call: NA; cdr3_nt: TGTGCCATCAGTGAACTACCAGGTTTGGGGGAGCAGTTCTTC; cdr3_aa: CAISELPGLGEQFF
j_call: TRBJ2-4; v_call: TRBV12-3/TRBV12-4; clone_size: few; d_call: NA; cdr3_nt: TGTGCCAGCAGTTTTTTAGGTGCTTCAATCAAAAACATTCAGTACTTC; cdr3_aa: CASSFLGASIKNIQYF
j_call: TRBJ2-1; v_call: TRBV7-3; clone_size: NA; d_call: TRBD2; cdr3_nt: TGTGCCAGCAGCTTAGGGGGCGGGGGGGCCGATGAGCAGTTCTTC; cdr3_aa: CASSLGGGGADEQFF
j_call: TRBJ2-2; v_call: TRBV7-2; clone_size: NA; d_call: TRBD2; cdr3_nt: TGTGCCAGCAGCCTGTGGTGGGCGGGAGAGATTGCCGGGGAGCTGTTTTTT; cdr3_aa: CASSLWWAGEIAGELFF
j_call: TRBJ2-2; v_call: TRBV5-1; clone_size: NA; d_call: NA; cdr3_nt: TGCGCCAGCAGCCACCGAGAGGGGAAGAACACCGGGGAGCTGTTTTTT; cdr3_aa: CASSHREGKNTGELFF
j_call: TRBJ2-6; v_call: TRBV7-9; clone_size: NA; d_call: TRBD1; cdr3_nt: TGTGCCAGCAGCTCTCCGGGACAGGTGCGTGGGGCCAACGTCCTGACTTTC; cdr3_aa: CASSSPGQVRGANVLTF
j_call: TRBJ2-7; v_call: TRBV7-2; clone_size: NA; d_call: TRBD1; cdr3_nt: TGTGCCAGCAGCCAGGACAGGGGAAGGACCTACGAGCAGTACTTC; cdr3_aa: CASSQDRGRTYEQYF
j_call: TRBJ2-1; v_call: TRBV20-1; clone_size: NA; d_call: TRBD2; cdr3_nt: TGCAGTGCTAGCGGCGGGAGAATCGATGAGCAGTTCTTC; cdr3_aa: CSASGGRIDEQFF
j_call: TRBJ1-5; v_call: TRBV13; clone_size: few; d_call: NA; cdr3_nt: TGTGCCAGCAGCTTAGGCCCCACCTCGAATCAGCCCCAGCATTTT; cdr3_aa: CASSLGPTSNQPQHF
j_call: TRBJ2-1; v_call: TRBV7-6; clone_size: NA; d_call: NA; cdr3_nt: TGTGCCAGCAGCTTAGGACTTATTCAGGGCGGTGAGCAGTTCTTC; cdr3_aa: CASSLGLIQGGEQFF
j_call: TRBJ2-3; v_call: TRBV28; clone_size: NA; d_call: TRBD2; cdr3_nt: TGTGCCAGCCTACTGGGGGAGGGAGATACGCAGTATTTT; cdr3_aa: CASLLGEGDTQYF
j_call: TRBJ2-3; v_call: TRBV5-1; clone_size: NA; d_call: NA; cdr3_nt: TGCGCCAGCAGCAGGGAGGCACGGAGCACAGATACGCAGTATTTT; cdr3_aa: CASSREARSTDTQYF
j_call: TRBJ2-2; v_call: TRBV4-1; clone_size: few; d_call: NA; cdr3_nt: TGCGCCAGCAGCCAGACCCCGGGACAACTCACCGGGGAGCTGTTTTTT; cdr3_aa: CASSQTPGQLTGELFF
j_call: TRBJ2-1; v_call: TRBV27; clone_size: few; d_call: NA; cdr3_nt: TGTGCCAGCAGTTTCGGGACGGTCTACAATGAGCAGTTCTTC; cdr3_aa: CASSFGTVYNEQFF
j_call: TRBJ2-1; v_call: TRBV7-3; clone_size: NA; d_call: NA; cdr3_nt: TGTGCCAGCAGCCCCCGGAGGACTACGGTGAATGAGCAGTTCTTC; cdr3_aa: CASSPRRTTVNEQFF
j_call: TRBJ2-5; v_call: TRBV3-1; clone_size: NA; d_call: TRBD2; cdr3_nt: TGTGCCAGCTGCCCCCCCCCAGCGGGAAAGGAAACCCAGTACTTC; cdr3_aa: CASCPPPAGKETQYF
j_call: TRBJ1-5; v_call: TRBV11-2; clone_size: NA; d_call: NA; cdr3_nt: TGTGCCAGCAGCTTTGCAGGAGACGGTCAGCCCCAGCATTTT; cdr3_aa: CASSFAGDGQPQHF
j_call: TRBJ1-5; v_call: TRBV15; clone_size: few; d_call: TRBD1; cdr3_nt: TGTGCCACCAGCCCCCGACAGGGGCTAAGCAATCAGCCCCAGCATTTT; cdr3_aa: CATSPRQGLSNQPQHF
j_call: TRBJ2-6; v_call: TRBV4-2; clone_size: NA; d_call: NA; cdr3_nt: TGTGCCAGCAGCCAAGATGGGGGCGCTGGGGCCAACGTCCTGACTTTC; cdr3_aa: CASSQDGGAGANVLTF
j_call: TRBJ2-3; v_call: TRBV3-1; clone_size: NA; d_call: NA; cdr3_nt: TGTGCCAGCAGCCTCCGCTTCTACCTGGGTTCAGCGAGCGCGGCAGATACGCAGTATTTT; cdr3_aa: CASSLRFYLGSASAADTQYF
j_call: TRBJ1-5; v_call: TRBV6-1; clone_size: NA; d_call: NA; cdr3_nt: TGTGCCAGCAGTGAAGTTCAGCCCAATCAGCCCCAGCATTTT; cdr3_aa: CASSEVQPNQPQHF
j_call: TRBJ2-7; v_call: TRBV7-2; clone_size: few; d_call: TRBD2; cdr3_nt: TGTGCCAGCAGCGGAGAAGGGACTAGCGGGAGCAACGAGCAGTACTTC; cdr3_aa: CASSGEGTSGSNEQYF
j_call: TRBJ1-2; v_call: TRBV18; clone_size: NA; d_call: TRBD1; cdr3_nt: TGTGCCAGCTCACCTATGATAACAGTGCCCGGGACAGGGAGGAACTATGGCTACACCTTC; cdr3_aa: CASSPMITVPGTGRNYGYTF
j_call: TRBJ2-7; v_call: TRBV27; clone_size: few; d_call: TRBD2; cdr3_nt: TGTGCCAGACCTGGGAGGGGCGAGGAGCAGTACTTC; cdr3_aa: CARPGRGEEQYF